This is a list of T cell receptor beta chains from one sample in a study of blood T cell repertoires in COVID-19. Using immunoSEQ multiplex PCR, the repertoire was profiled, and TCRdb retains in-frame clones only, with some absent. The sample lists over 120,000 clones, 75% to 85% occurring once. The material sequenced was peripheral blood. The receptors shown here come from a man in his sixties with active or convalescent COVID-19. CDR3s include the opening cysteine and the closing phenylalanine or tryptophan. Fields, in order: CDR3 DNA, CDR3 protein, D gene, J gene, clone size, V gene. A D gene is named only where the DNA matches it firmly. Clone size is given for some rows only: seen once, a few or many times, or a class if the clone is expanded.

CDR3 DNA: TGTGCCAGTAGTACGAACGAACACAGTGGCAATCAGCCCCAGCATTTT; CDR3 protein: CASSTNEHSGNQPQHF; D gene: .; J gene: TRBJ1-5; clone size: once; V gene: TRBV19
CDR3 DNA: TGCAGTGCTAGTGAGGAGATCATCTATGGCTACACCTTC; CDR3 protein: CSASEEIIYGYTF; D gene: .; J gene: TRBJ1-2; clone size: .; V gene: TRBV20-1
CDR3 DNA: TGCGCCAGCAGCCAAGATTCCTTTAGCGGGAGCTACAATGAGCAGTTCTTC; CDR3 protein: CASSQDSFSGSYNEQFF; D gene: TRBD2; J gene: TRBJ2-1; clone size: .; V gene: TRBV4-3
CDR3 DNA: TGTGCCAGCAGGGCTGGGGACAGGGGTAATTCACCCCTCCACTTT; CDR3 protein: CASRAGDRGNSPLHF; D gene: TRBD1; J gene: TRBJ1-6; clone size: .; V gene: TRBV11-3
CDR3 DNA: TGTGCCATCAGTGACAGGGGCGGCAGGTATAATTCACCCCTCCACTTT; CDR3 protein: CAISDRGGRYNSPLHF; D gene: .; J gene: TRBJ1-6; clone size: .; V gene: TRBV10-3
CDR3 DNA: TGTGCCAGCAGCCCCGTTCCTAGCGGGAGGGGGATTGGCGAGCAGTTCTTC; CDR3 protein: CASSPVPSGRGIGEQFF; D gene: TRBD2; J gene: TRBJ2-1; clone size: .; V gene: TRBV7-9
CDR3 DNA: TGTGCCAGCAGTAATAGCGGGGGGGCCGATGAGCAGTTCTTC; CDR3 protein: CASSNSGGADEQFF; D gene: TRBD2; J gene: TRBJ2-1; clone size: .; V gene: TRBV3-1/TRBV3-2
CDR3 DNA: TGTGCCAGCAGTCTATCGGACAGGATGTATCAGCCCCAGCATTTT; CDR3 protein: CASSLSDRMYQPQHF; D gene: TRBD1; J gene: TRBJ1-5; clone size: few; V gene: TRBV2
CDR3 DNA: TGTGCCAGCAGTCCTGGGGGAGGGCTAACAGATACGCAGTATTTT; CDR3 protein: CASSPGGGLTDTQYF; D gene: TRBD2; J gene: TRBJ2-3; clone size: .; V gene: TRBV7-9
CDR3 DNA: TGTGCCAGTAGTAACGGCGGTTATAGCAATCAGCCCCAGCATTTT; CDR3 protein: CASSNGGYSNQPQHF; D gene: .; J gene: TRBJ1-5; clone size: .; V gene: TRBV19
CDR3 DNA: TGCGCCAGCAGCCAAGCGAATCTAGCGGGGGCCCACAATGAGCAGTTCTTC; CDR3 protein: CASSQANLAGAHNEQFF; D gene: TRBD2; J gene: TRBJ2-1; clone size: once; V gene: TRBV4-3
CDR3 DNA: TGTGCCTGGAACGGACAGGGGGCGAGTGGAAACACCATATATTTT; CDR3 protein: CAWNGQGASGNTIYF; D gene: TRBD1; J gene: TRBJ1-3; clone size: .; V gene: TRBV30
CDR3 DNA: TGTGCCAGTAGTGCGGGACAGGCTAATTCACCCCTCCACTTT; CDR3 protein: CASSAGQANSPLHF; D gene: TRBD1; J gene: TRBJ1-6; clone size: .; V gene: TRBV19
CDR3 DNA: TGTGCCAGCAGCTTAGGACAGGGTAACGGGGAGCTGTTTTTT; CDR3 protein: CASSLGQGNGELFF; D gene: TRBD1; J gene: TRBJ2-2; clone size: .; V gene: TRBV7-2
CDR3 DNA: TGTGCCACCAGTGACACCGTAGCGGGGGGGCCCCACACCGGGGAGCTGTTTTTT; CDR3 protein: CATSDTVAGGPHTGELFF; D gene: TRBD2; J gene: TRBJ2-2; clone size: .; V gene: TRBV24-1
CDR3 DNA: TGTGCCAGCAGCTCGGAGACAGGGAACACTGAAGCTTTCTTT; CDR3 protein: CASSSETGNTEAFF; D gene: .; J gene: TRBJ1-1; clone size: .; V gene: TRBV7-9
CDR3 DNA: TGCGCCAGCAGCCAAGACAGGAACTATAATTCACCCCTCCACTTT; CDR3 protein: CASSQDRNYNSPLHF; D gene: .; J gene: TRBJ1-6; clone size: .; V gene: TRBV4-1
CDR3 DNA: TGTGCCAGCAGTGAACAGGGGGCCCGCTCTGGAAACACCATATATTTT; CDR3 protein: CASSEQGARSGNTIYF; D gene: TRBD1; J gene: TRBJ1-3; clone size: .; V gene: TRBV2
CDR3 DNA: TGCGCCAGCAAGCCTGCCGGGACAACTAGCACAGATACGCAGTATTTT; CDR3 protein: CASKPAGTTSTDTQYF; D gene: .; J gene: TRBJ2-3; clone size: .; V gene: TRBV10-2
CDR3 DNA: TGTGCCAGCAGCCTAAGAGGCAGCAACACAGATACGCAGTATTTT; CDR3 protein: CASSLRGSNTDTQYF; D gene: .; J gene: TRBJ2-3; clone size: .; V gene: TRBV7-9
CDR3 DNA: TGTGCCAGTAGTATGCAAACATGGACTAGCGGGCCCTACAATGAGCAGTTCTTC; CDR3 protein: CASSMQTWTSGPYNEQFF; D gene: TRBD2; J gene: TRBJ2-1; clone size: once; V gene: TRBV19
CDR3 DNA: TGCGCCAGCAGTGAGTGGACAGGGGGCAGGAATGAGCAGTTCTTC; CDR3 protein: CASSEWTGGRNEQFF; D gene: TRBD1; J gene: TRBJ2-1; clone size: .; V gene: TRBV10-1
CDR3 DNA: TGTGCCAGCAGTGACAGGGGGCCTGCGAACACCGGGGAGCTGTTTTTT; CDR3 protein: CASSDRGPANTGELFF; D gene: TRBD1; J gene: TRBJ2-2; clone size: .; V gene: TRBV6-4
CDR3 DNA: TGTGCCAGCAGCCACTGTTGCGGCAGGGTTAATGAAAAACTGTTTTTT; CDR3 protein: CASSHCCGRVNEKLFF; D gene: .; J gene: TRBJ1-4; clone size: .; V gene: TRBV11-1
CDR3 DNA: TGTGCCAGCAGCCCCCATAGGGGGAAAACTAATGAAAAACTGTTTTTT; CDR3 protein: CASSPHRGKTNEKLFF; D gene: .; J gene: TRBJ1-4; clone size: .; V gene: TRBV7-6
CDR3 DNA: TGTGCCAGCAGCCGGGGCGGGGACGCTGAAGCTTTCTTT; CDR3 protein: CASSRGGDAEAFF; D gene: .; J gene: TRBJ1-1; clone size: .; V gene: TRBV7-2
CDR3 DNA: TGTGCCAGCTCACCTCAGGGGCAGCGGGGCTACACCTTC; CDR3 protein: CASSPQGQRGYTF; D gene: .; J gene: TRBJ1-2; clone size: .; V gene: TRBV18
CDR3 DNA: TGTGCCATCAGACGACAGGGGCAAACAGATACGCAGTATTTT; CDR3 protein: CAIRRQGQTDTQYF; D gene: TRBD1; J gene: TRBJ2-3; clone size: .; V gene: TRBV10-3
CDR3 DNA: TGTGCCAGCAGCTTCATGCAGGGGCCGAATCAGCCCCAGCATTTT; CDR3 protein: CASSFMQGPNQPQHF; D gene: .; J gene: TRBJ1-5; clone size: .; V gene: TRBV11-2
CDR3 DNA: TGTGCCAGCTCAAGCGCTTGGACTAGCGGGGGGAAGGACACCGGGGAGCTGTTTTTT; CDR3 protein: CASSSAWTSGGKDTGELFF; D gene: TRBD2; J gene: TRBJ2-2; clone size: .; V gene: TRBV18
CDR3 DNA: TGTGCCAGCAGCTTAAGTACGGGTCAGGGCTTCACTGAAGCTTTCTTT; CDR3 protein: CASSLSTGQGFTEAFF; D gene: .; J gene: TRBJ1-1; clone size: .; V gene: TRBV11-3
CDR3 DNA: TGCAGCGTCGGGCTCGGGACGCCAGGGGCAGCCGGGGAGCTGTTTTTT; CDR3 protein: CSVGLGTPGAAGELFF; D gene: .; J gene: TRBJ2-2; clone size: .; V gene: TRBV29-1
CDR3 DNA: TGTGCCTGGAGTTTCGGGAGCCATAGCAATCAGCCCCAGCATTTT; CDR3 protein: CAWSFGSHSNQPQHF; D gene: .; J gene: TRBJ1-5; clone size: .; V gene: TRBV30
CDR3 DNA: TGTGCCAGCAGTTCCCCGGGACAGGCCTCCTACGAGCAGTACTTC; CDR3 protein: CASSSPGQASYEQYF; D gene: TRBD1; J gene: TRBJ2-7; clone size: .; V gene: TRBV6-6
CDR3 DNA: TGCGCCAGCAGCCACGCCTGGGGGGACACTGAAGCTTTCTTT; CDR3 protein: CASSHAWGDTEAFF; D gene: .; J gene: TRBJ1-1; clone size: .; V gene: TRBV4-3
CDR3 DNA: TGTGCCAGCAGTTCCCGGAACACTGAAGCTTTCTTT; CDR3 protein: CASSSRNTEAFF; D gene: .; J gene: TRBJ1-1; clone size: .; V gene: TRBV27
CDR3 DNA: TGTGCCAGCAGCTTGAGGGAGTCTCACTCTGGAAACACCATATATTTT; CDR3 protein: CASSLRESHSGNTIYF; D gene: .; J gene: TRBJ1-3; clone size: .; V gene: TRBV5-5
CDR3 DNA: TGTGCCAGCAGCGTAGGGACTAGCGGGGGGTCGTGGGAGACCCAGTACTTC; CDR3 protein: CASSVGTSGGSWETQYF; D gene: TRBD2; J gene: TRBJ2-5; clone size: .; V gene: TRBV9
CDR3 DNA: TGTGCCATCAGTGACAGCGGGTTGGCAGATACGCAGTATTTT; CDR3 protein: CAISDSGLADTQYF; D gene: .; J gene: TRBJ2-3; clone size: .; V gene: TRBV10-3
CDR3 DNA: TGTGCCAGCAGCCCGCCAGGGCCGGGGGACACCGGGGAGCTGTTTTTT; CDR3 protein: CASSPPGPGDTGELFF; D gene: .; J gene: TRBJ2-2; clone size: few; V gene: TRBV7-9
CDR3 DNA: TGTGCCACCAGCAAAGGGACAGGGGTTAGATATATTGATCAGCCCCAGCATTTT; CDR3 protein: CATSKGTGVRYIDQPQHF; D gene: TRBD1; J gene: TRBJ1-5; clone size: .; V gene: TRBV15
CDR3 DNA: TGTGCCAGTAGTCAGGCGATTAGGGAGAATGGCTACACCTTC; CDR3 protein: CASSQAIRENGYTF; D gene: .; J gene: TRBJ1-2; clone size: few; V gene: TRBV19
CDR3 DNA: TGTGCCAGCAGCTTAACCCCGAACGACAGGGCGTACGAGCAGTACTTC; CDR3 protein: CASSLTPNDRAYEQYF; D gene: TRBD1; J gene: TRBJ2-7; clone size: .; V gene: TRBV7-8
CDR3 DNA: TGTGCCAGCAGTGTCCCGGGACAGAGCTCAGTCGGATCTGGCTACACCTTC; CDR3 protein: CASSVPGQSSVGSGYTF; D gene: TRBD1; J gene: TRBJ1-2; clone size: .; V gene: TRBV25-1
CDR3 DNA: TGTGCCATCAGTGCCGGACAGGAGAGAAACACCATATATTTT; CDR3 protein: CAISAGQERNTIYF; D gene: TRBD1; J gene: TRBJ1-3; clone size: few; V gene: TRBV10-3
CDR3 DNA: TGTGCCAGCAGAACAGGGGTTTCCTACGAGCAGTACTTC; CDR3 protein: CASRTGVSYEQYF; D gene: TRBD1; J gene: TRBJ2-7; clone size: few; V gene: TRBV27